Listed here are 16 T cell receptor beta chains from one sample, sequenced in a study of regulatory T cells in long-lasting Graves disease (dated by TCRdb to 2020 to 2022). The sample's time point label, decoded: newly diagnosed GD, antithyroid drugs for less than 3 months. For both TCR sequencing and RNA sequencing, RNA was extracted from PBMCs in TRIzol. The library was obtained by multiplex PCR. TCRdb names Illumina HiSeq 4000 as the instrument used. iRepertoire HTBI primers and Arm-PCR amplification of CDR3 regions were used to construct TCR beta libraries. Clones were called with MiXCR by TCRdb after fastp trimmed the public reads at Q25, and only in-frame beta chains were retained. Each entry merges the rows of one CDR3 protein and shows their most common DNA and genes. Across this sample there are about 420,000 distinct CDR3 sequences, with roughly 17% seen only once. The ten largest account for 20% to 25% of the sample.

Separately, the same data were catalogued under a study of T cells in Graves' hyperthyroidism and ophthalmopathy.

Sequencing used peripheral blood mononuclear cells (PBMCs), obtained at new diagnosis, from a patient treated with antithyroid drugs. The receptors come from a woman under 30 with Graves disease. Donor details come from another sample of the same person, matched by shared clones.

V usage is TRBV7-3 and J usage is TRBJ1-1; unclear D gene. The CDR3 covers 15 residues. The V and J ends lost 2 bases and 0 bases respectively, with 10 bases between them. Germline V gives CDR1 SGHTA, CDR2 FQGTGA. CDR3 DNA: TGTGCCAGCAGCTTACACGGTGGGTTGAACACTGAAGCTTTCTTT. Its protein is CASSLHGGLNTEAFF.

Comments on this clonotype: An end of the junction does not agree with germline; a read error may underlie this. CDR3 protein: CASSQGLGTGFGEQFF. Written as DNA, the CDR3 is TGCGCCAGCAGCCAGGGGCTAGGGACAGGGTTTGGTGAGCAGTTCTTC. The V and J genes are TRBV2 and TRBJ2-1; TRBD1 matches at 9 bases. The CDR3 has 16 residues. Germline-derived CDR1 and CDR2 are SNHLY and FYNNEI.

At least ten counts were recorded for this clonotype. This chain connects TRBV5-1 to TRBJ1-1, with D tentatively TRBD1 (5 bases). The CDR3 extends over 14 amino acids. Germline CDR1 SGHRS, CDR2 YFSETQ. V gave up 5 bases and J gave up 0 bases, with 11 bases separating them. The CDR3 reads CASSGQGMNTEAFF. The CDR3 nucleotides are TGCGCCAGCAGTGGTCAGGGAATGAACACTGAAGCTTTCTTT.

This clonotype appeared many times. The rearrangement links TRBV20-1 to TRBJ2-1; D gene unclear. Trimming cost V 7 bases and J 0 bases, with 10 bases left between them. The germline V gene encodes CDR1 DFQATT and CDR2 SNEGSKA (reference sequence). The CDR3 totals 13 residues. The CDR3 coding sequence is TGCAGTGTGAGGCGGAGCTCCTACAATGAGCAGTTCTTC. It translates to CSVRRSSYNEQFF.

Ten or more counts support this clonotype. Here the CDR3 DNA reads TGTGCCAGCAGCCAAGATCCAGGTTTAAATGAGCAGTTCTTC. This codes for CASSQDPGLNEQFF. The chain recombines TRBV3-1 with TRBJ2-1, with D unresolved. The CDR3 covers 14 residues. V was clipped by 0 bases and J by 7 bases, with 10 bases between them. CDR1 is LGHDT, CDR2 YNNKEL, per germline (reference sequence).

The rearrangement joins TRBV6-1 to TRBJ1-1; tentative D call: TRBD1 (5 bases). Trimming took off 1 base at V and 2 bases at J, with 14 bases between the two ends. Germline V CDR1 and CDR2: MNHNS, SASEGT. The length of the CDR3 is 16 residues. CDR3 sequence: CASSEGTRYTNTEAFF. The CDR3 coding sequence is TGTGCCAGCAGTGAAGGGACAAGATATACTAACACTGAAGCTTTCTTT.

There are a few counts of this clonotype. The gene calls are TRBV3-1 and TRBJ2-1, with 9 bases aligning to TRBD2. Trimming removed 5 bases from V and 5 bases from J; junction bases left unmatched: 10. The CDR3 loop spans 16 amino acids. Germline-derived CDR1 and CDR2 are LGHDT and YNNKEL (reference sequence). The CDR3 nucleotides read TGTGCCAGCAGCGAGATTAGCGGGAGTACCGACAATGAGCAGTTCTTC. Protein: CASSEISGSTDNEQFF.

This clonotype was seen many times. The chain combines TRBV28 with TRBJ2-1, with D perhaps matching TRBD2 (6 bases). V dropped 5 bases and J dropped 0 bases, with 14 bases sitting between them. This CDR3 is built from 16 residues. Germline CDR1 reads MDHEN; CDR2 reads SYDVKM. The CDR3 loop reads CASSPYRGSSYNEQFF. The CDR3 region has the DNA TGTGCCAGCAGTCCTTACCGGGGGAGCTCCTACAATGAGCAGTTCTTC. Together with reference TRBV28 and TRBJ2-1, the CDR3 gives the full variable domain: DVKVTQSSRYLVKRTGEKVFLECVQDMDHENMFWYRQDPGLGLRLIYFSYDVKMKEKGDIPEGYSVSREKKERFSLILESASTNQTSMYLCASSPYRGSSYNEQFFGPGTRLTVL.

The chain recombines TRBV5-4 with TRBJ2-1; possible D gene TRBD2, 7 bases. The CDR3 length is 14 residues. The germline V gene has CDR1 SGHNT and CDR2 YYREEE (reference sequence). V lost 1 base, J lost 10 bases, and 15 bases lay in between. CDR3 loop: CASSLTGRVPEQFF. CDR3 DNA: TGTGCCAGCAGCTTGACAGGGAGGGTTCCAGAGCAGTTCTTC.

This sequence joins TRBV2 and TRBJ2-3; TRBD2 aligns across 7 bases. Germline-derived CDR1 and CDR2 are SNHLY and FYNNEI. V lost 6 bases and J lost 1; bases outside the gene matches: 10. The length of the CDR3 is 16 residues. The CDR3 nucleotides are TGTGCCAGCAGCCAGACTAGCTCCTTTGGCACAGATACGCAGTATTTT. It specifies CASSQTSSFGTDTQYF.

In DNA, the CDR3 is TGTGCCAGCAGCTTAGGGGGACGGGTTTTTGAGACCCAGTACTTC. Its translation is CASSLGGRVFETQYF. V is TRBV7-9 and J is TRBJ2-5; D is tentatively TRBD1 or TRBD2 (5 bases each). Trimming took 1 base from V and 5 from J, leaving 14 bases between them. This CDR3 comprises 15 residues. The V gene's germline CDR1 is SEHNR and CDR2 FQNEAQ (reference sequence).

There are many counts of this clonotype. The V call is TRBV12-3 or TRBV12-4, the J call TRBJ2-7; D not certain. Deletions cut 0 bases from V and 5 bases from J, with 2 bases between. This CDR3 is built from 11 residues. The CDR3 DNA reads as TGTGCCAGCAGTTTAGCGAACGAGCAGTACTTC. Translating it yields CASSLANEQYF.

This clonotype occurred many times. The chain links TRBV27 to TRBJ1-1; D remains unclear. This CDR3 contains 14 residues. Germline CDR1 MNHEY, CDR2 SMNVEV (reference sequence). Trimming stripped 3 bases from V and 1 base from J, with 9 bases between. CDR3 sequence (DNA): TGTGCCAGCAGTTTTGACGGAGAGAACACTGAAGCTTTCTTT. It is translated as CASSFDGENTEAFF.

This clonotype has more than one count but fewer than ten. This rearrangement joins TRBV12-3 or TRBV12-4 to TRBJ1-2; D is possibly TRBD1 (5 bases). The CDR3 runs 11 residues. V lost 5 bases and J lost 7, with 8 bases in between. The CDR3 here is CASSPGTGYTF. CDR3 DNA: TGTGCCAGCAGTCCGGGGACTGGCTACACCTTC.

At least ten counts were recorded for this clonotype. The chain uses TRBV19 and TRBJ2-2; 8 bases align to TRBD2. V shed 2 bases, J shed 3 bases, and the junction held 5 bases outside the gene matches. CDR1 LNHDA and CDR2 SQIVND come from the germline V gene (reference sequence). The length of the CDR3 is 16 residues. The CDR3 sequence is CASSISSGSYTGELFF. As DNA, the CDR3 is TGTGCCAGTAGTATAAGCAGCGGGAGTTACACCGGGGAGCTGTTTTTT.

This clonotype was counted at least ten times. The chain employs TRBV2 and TRBJ1-2; 8 bases fit TRBD1. The junction had 9 bases not matched to a gene; V was cut back by 7 bases and J by 8 bases. This CDR3 has 13 amino acids. Germline values: CDR1 SNHLY, CDR2 FYNNEI. CDR3 nucleotides: TGTGCCAGCACCTCGACAGGGGAGGAGGGCTACACCTTC. It codes for CASTSTGEEGYTF.